These 14 T cell receptor beta chains were sequenced from one sample in a study of cytomegalovirus exposure and HLA in healthy donors. Only in-frame clones appear in the TCRdb table, and some are missing; sequencing was by immunoSEQ multiplex PCR. Of about 130,000 clones detected, around 94% appear once; the ten largest clones hold under 1.5%. Source material: PBMCs. Receptor source: a woman in her late teens or twenties in good health and CMV-seronegative.

The chain joins TRBV29-1 to TRBJ2-3; 10 bases map to TRBD2. The trim removed 6 bases at V and 2 bases at J, leaving 11 bases unmatched. From germline, CDR1 is SQVTM and CDR2 ANQGSEA. There are 16 residues in the CDR3. The CDR3 sequence: CSVEQLAGLLTDTQYF. The CDR3 nucleotides are TGCAGCGTGGAGCAACTAGCGGGGCTCCTCACAGATACGCAGTATTTT.

V and J are TRBV11-2 and TRBJ1-5; D is unresolved. Trimming took off 5 bases at V and 9 bases at J, with 14 bases between the two ends. CDR1 is SGHAT and CDR2 is FQNNGV in the germline V gene. The CDR3 sequence is 13 residues long. The CDR3: CASSVSEGGPQHF. The DNA for the CDR3 is TGTGCCAGCAGCGTCAGTGAGGGAGGGCCCCAGCATTTT. Together with reference TRBV11-2 and TRBJ1-5, the CDR3 gives the full variable domain: EAGVAQSPRYKIIEKRQSVAFWCNPISGHATLYWYQQILGQGPKLLIQFQNNGVVDDSQLPKDRFSAERLKGVDSTLKIQPAKLEDSAVYLCASSVSEGGPQHFGDGTRLSIL.

The chain uses TRBV19 and TRBJ2-2; 9 nucleotides agree with TRBD2. Germline-derived CDR1 and CDR2 are LNHDA and SQIVND (reference sequence). The V and J ends lost 7 bases and 6 bases, in that order; junction bases with no gene match: 9. The CDR3 consists of 15 residues. The CDR3 DNA reads as TGTGCCAGTAACCCAGCGGGGGGACGGGCCGGGGAGCTGTTTTTT. This translates into CASNPAGGRAGELFF.

This rearrangement joins TRBV29-1 to TRBJ2-1; tentative D call: TRBD2 (7 bases). Per germline, CDR1 SQVTM and CDR2 ANQGSEA. V dropped 4 bases and J dropped 4 bases, with 11 bases sitting between them. The CDR3 runs 13 residues. CDR3 nucleotide sequence: TGCAGCGTTGTCGAGGGGGGGTACAATGAGCAGTTCTTC. Translated, it gives CSVVEGGYNEQFF.

Concerning this clone: Other nucleotide sequences from this sample produce the same CDR3. The V gene is TRBV6-5, the J gene TRBJ2-1; no firm D call. V dropped 5 bases and J dropped 3 bases, with 5 bases sitting between them. The CDR3 sequence is 12 residues long. Germline V lookup: CDR1 MNHEY, CDR2 SVGAGI. The CDR3 loop reads CASSTGYNEQFF. CDR3 in DNA: TGTGCCAGCAGTACGGGCTACAATGAGCAGTTCTTC.

V and J are TRBV6-5 and TRBJ2-1; TRBD1 aligns across 7 bases. The CDR3 sequence is 15 residues long. The V segment lost 5 bases and the J segment 4 bases; nucleotides outside the gene matches: 8. Germline V lookup: CDR1 MNHEY, CDR2 SVGAGI. CDR3 sequence: CASSQTGTDYNEQFF. The CDR3 nucleotides read TGTGCCAGCAGTCAGACCGGGACAGATTACAATGAGCAGTTCTTC.

This clone was counted only a few times. The V gene is TRBV6-5, the J gene TRBJ1-2; the D gene is possibly TRBD1 (6 bases). CDR3 length equals 15 residues. The ends were cut back, 2 bases at V and 6 bases at J, with 16 bases in the middle. The germline gives CDR1 MNHEY, CDR2 SVGAGI. In nucleotides, the CDR3 is TGTGCCAGCAGTTACCGTCTTGGGCAGGGGAATGGCTACACCTTC. It codes for CASSYRLGQGNGYTF.

About this clone itself: The final CDR3 position lacks the conserved phenylalanine or tryptophan, pointing to a likely read error. The limits of the CDR3 on the DNA are not certain, so only TCRdb's listed CDR3 is given. The chain employs TRBV6-6 and TRBJ1-1. The CDR3 contains 12 residues when both ends are counted. Per germline, CDR1 MNHNY and CDR2 SVGAGI (reference sequence). CDR3 residues: CASRGGDGGPVI.

This chain joins TRBV15 and TRBJ2-7; D may be TRBD2 (5 bases). Germline CDR1 reads LNHNV; CDR2 reads YYDKDF (reference sequence). This CDR3 has 15 residues. Trimming left V 0 bases short and J 2 bases short, with 11 bases between. CDR3 bases: TGTGCCACCAGCAGAGATTTTCTCGGGGCCTACGAGCAGTACTTC. This gives the protein CATSRDFLGAYEQYF.

The rearrangement uses TRBV5-6 and TRBJ1-2; D not resolved. This CDR3 spans 15 amino acids. Per the germline V gene, CDR1 is SGHDT and CDR2 is YYEEEE. Trimming cost V 2 bases and J 3 bases, with 14 bases left between them. The CDR3 region is CASSFFGGSYYGYTF. In DNA, the CDR3 is TGTGCCAGCAGCTTCTTTGGAGGGAGTTACTATGGCTACACCTTC.

This clone was detected once. The V and J genes are TRBV27 and TRBJ2-7; weak D call: TRBD1 (6 bases). V lost 5 bases and J lost 8, with 22 bases in between. Germline assignment: CDR1 MNHEY and CDR2 SMNVEV (reference sequence). This CDR3 has 15 residues. The CDR3 region has the DNA TGTGCCAGCAGTCTCTCCGGGACAAACGTAAGGCAGCAGTACTTC. Translating it yields CASSLSGTNVRQQYF.

V and J are TRBV27 and TRBJ1-4; 9 nucleotides line up with TRBD1. Germline loops: CDR1 MNHEY, CDR2 SMNVEV (reference sequence). CDR3 size: 18 residues. Trimming removed 3 bases from V and 2 bases from J; junction bases left unmatched: 10. CDR3 protein: CASSFNRDRENTNEKLFF. CDR3 coding DNA: TGTGCCAGCAGTTTTAACCGGGACAGGGAGAATACTAATGAAAAACTGTTTTTT. Full variable domain (outside the CDR3, taken from reference TRBV27 and TRBJ1-4): EAQVTQNPRYLITVTGKKLTVTCSQNMNHEYMSWYRQDPGLGLRQIYYSMNVEVTDKGDVPEGYKVSRKEKRNFPLILESPSPNQTSLYFCASSFNRDRENTNEKLFFGSGTQLSVL.

This clone was found once. The chain employs TRBV6-5 and TRBJ1-2, with 9 bases fitting TRBD1. CDR3 size: 14 residues. Germline V CDR1 and CDR2: MNHEY, SVGAGI. The trim removed 7 bases at V and 8 bases at J, leaving 11 bases unmatched. The CDR3 region has the DNA TGTGCCAGCACCCTTTCCGGGACAGGGAAAGGCTACACCTTC. Translated, it gives CASTLSGTGKGYTF.

The V gene is TRBV7-6, the J gene TRBJ2-1; 9 bases map to TRBD2. The ends lost 0 bases at V and 9 bases at J; junction bases unmatched: 12. The CDR3 consists of 17 residues. Germline CDR1 SGHVS, CDR2 FNYEAQ. CDR3 protein: CASSLAIAGGPVSEQFF. The CDR3 DNA follows: TGTGCCAGCAGCTTAGCTATCGCGGGAGGGCCGGTTAGTGAGCAGTTCTTC.